The next 12 T cell receptor beta chains were all read from a single sample in a study of lymphopenia after photon versus proton radiotherapy. Method: immunoSEQ multiplex PCR; TCRdb's copy keeps in-frame clones and lacks some. The sample lists around 29,000 clones; over 70% were seen once. This sample comprised peripheral blood, obtained from a patient treated with proton-based radiotherapy. The receptor set was obtained from a woman in her seventies with pancreatic cancer.

This clone was observed a few times. The chain recombines TRBV7-9 with TRBJ2-7; D possibly corresponds to TRBD2 (6 bases). The V gene lost 3 bases and the J gene lost 3 bases, with 9 bases spanning the gap. The CDR3 length is 13 residues. Germline V gene lookup returns CDR1 SEHNR and CDR2 FQNEAQ (reference sequence). DNA for the CDR3: TGTGCCAGCAGCTTCGGGACTGGCTACGAGCAGTACTTC. Translating it yields CASSFGTGYEQYF.

The DNA for the CDR3 is TGCGCCAGCAGCCCCGGCACCTGGGGGGTTAGTAACTATGGCTACACCTTC. Amino acids: CASSPGTWGVSNYGYTF. The chain links TRBV4-3 to TRBJ1-2; possible D gene TRBD1, 5 bases. The V gene's germline CDR1 is LGHNA and CDR2 YSLEER. V lost 4 bases and J 1 base, leaving 19 bases between the germline ends. CDR3 length: 17 residues.

This clone turned up a few times. The chain employs TRBV28 and TRBJ1-2; D gene unclear. The CDR3 spans 15 residues. The V end lost 1 base, the J end lost 3 bases, and 12 bases lay between the germline ends. In germline, CDR1 is MDHEN, CDR2 SYDVKM. CDR3 DNA sequence: TGTGCCAGCAGTTTATCTCCGGGGTCAGACTATGGCTACACCTTC. Amino acids: CASSLSPGSDYGYTF.

The V and J genes are TRBV19 and TRBJ1-3; the D gene is possibly TRBD1 (6 bases). The V gene lost 0 bases and the J gene lost 0 bases, with 15 bases spanning the gap. This CDR3 is 18 amino acids long. Germline V gene data show CDR1 as LNHDA and CDR2 as SQIVND (reference sequence). In DNA form, the CDR3 reads TGTGCCAGTAGTATAGAGACAGGTCGTCGCTTCTCTGGAAACACCATATATTTT. Residues: CASSIETGRRFSGNTIYF.

The rearrangement joins TRBV7-2 to TRBJ1-4; no firm D call. Per the germline V gene, CDR1 is SGHTA and CDR2 is FQGNSA. The CDR3 has 12 residues. With 0 bases removed from V and 13 bases from J, the gap between germline ends came to 9 bases. Written as DNA, the CDR3 is TGTGCCAGCAGCTTAGCTCAAGCTAGACTGTTTTTT. It is translated as CASSLAQARLFF.

The V and J genes are TRBV9 and TRBJ1-3; TRBD1 might be the D (5 bases). The V end was cut by 3 bases, the J end by 0 bases, with 13 bases between. The length of the CDR3 is 16 residues. The V gene's germline CDR1 is SGDLS and CDR2 YYNGEE. CDR3 amino acids: CASSGTDRNSGNTIYF. The CDR3 DNA sequence: TGTGCCAGCAGCGGCACCGACAGAAACTCTGGAAACACCATATATTTT. Drawing the rest from reference TRBV9 and TRBJ1-3, the complete variable domain is DSGVTQTPKHLITATGQRVTLRCSPRSGDLSVYWYQQSLDQGLQFLIQYYNGEERAKGNILERFSAQQFPDLHSELNLSSLELGDSALYFCASSGTDRNSGNTIYFGEGSWLTVV.

In DNA form, the CDR3 reads TGTGCCAGCAGTTCCACCGGGACAGGAGAGCAGTACTTC. It encodes CASSSTGTGEQYF. The chain carries TRBV28 and TRBJ2-7; 8 bases are a match to TRBD1. This CDR3 region has 13 residues. Germline values: CDR1 MDHEN, CDR2 SYDVKM. Unmatched junction bases numbered 6, after V lost 4 bases and J lost 7 bases.

This clone appeared a single time. CDR3 in amino acids: CASNRQANTEAFF. The CDR3 region has the DNA TGTGCCAGCAACAGACAGGCGAACACTGAAGCTTTCTTT. The V gene is TRBV28, the J gene TRBJ1-1; tentatively, D is TRBD1 (6 bases). The germline V gene has CDR1 MDHEN and CDR2 SYDVKM. V lost 7 bases and J lost 1, with 10 bases in between. This CDR3 spans 13 amino acids.

J is TRBJ2-1 and V is TRBV9; D is unclear. V was pared by 2 bases and J by 0 bases, with 9 bases between. Germline loops: CDR1 SGDLS, CDR2 YYNGEE. The CDR3 is 15 amino acids. The CDR3 nucleotides read TGTGCCAGCAGCGTCGACCAGAGCTCCTACAATGAGCAGTTCTTC. Amino acids: CASSVDQSSYNEQFF.

The J gene is TRBJ1-5, the V gene TRBV10-3, with D unclear. V was pared by 3 bases and J by 0 bases, with 9 bases between. Germline CDR1 and CDR2: ENHRY and SYGVKD. This CDR3 spans 15 amino acids. The CDR3 DNA reads TGTGCCATCAGTGATGGACCAGATAGCAATCAGCCCCAGCATTTT. Its translation is CAISDGPDSNQPQHF.

Only one count was recorded for this clone. V gene TRBV18 combines with J gene TRBJ2-5; D remains ambiguous. V was shortened by 6 bases and J by 5 bases, with 16 bases between the two germline ends. From germline, CDR1 is KGHSH and CDR2 LQKENI. CDR3 length: 14 amino acids. DNA for the CDR3: TGTGCCAGCTCGGCGCAGGAGTACCGTGAGACCCAGTACTTC. The encoded protein is CASSAQEYRETQYF.

The V gene is TRBV5-1, the J gene TRBJ1-1; TRBD1 matches 9 bases. J gave up 5 bases and V 0 bases, and 5 bases lay outside the gene matches. In germline, CDR1 is SGHRS, CDR2 YFSETQ. CDR3 size: 15 residues. In DNA form, the CDR3 reads TGCGCCAGCAGCTTGGGACAGGGGGGTAGGACTGAAGCTTTCTTT. It codes for CASSLGQGGRTEAFF.